The table lists the clone carrying this T cell receptor (beta chain) with a few counts. A junction boundary mismatches the germline segment, possibly from a read error. Amplified TCR beta CDR3 regions derived from RNA transcripts. TCR CDR3 underwent first-round RT-PCR with the HTBI primer set. MiXCR, applied by TCRdb to the multiplex PCR reads, yields one record per CDR3 protein. This table holds some 490,000 distinct CDR3 sequences, 20% to 25% found once. This CDR3 spans 12 amino acids. CDR1 and CDR2 from the germline V gene are SGHRS and YFSETQ. This record belongs to a study of T cells in Graves' hyperthyroidism and ophthalmopathy. Study-wide context: Peripheral blood specimens were obtained at initial diagnosis, prior to any treatment.

Clinical symptoms, serum thyroxine and TRAb, thyroid ultrasound and orbital computed tomography together formed the diagnostic basis. It was approximately 9.4 ml of fresh peripheral blood that supplied the PBMCs. The receptor was derived from a woman between 65 and 79 years old with Graves' ophthalmopathy. The material sequenced was blood. The chain joins TRBV5-1 to TRBJ1-1, with D maybe TRBD1 (5 bases). The CDR3 reads CASSLAQGMVFF. The CDR3 bases are TGTGCCAGCAGCTTGGCTCAGGGAATGGTTTTCTTT.